The 30 T cell receptor beta chains listed next were all sequenced from one sample in a study of cytomegalovirus exposure and HLA in healthy donors. The PCR contained 60 Vbeta and 13 Jbeta primers. TCRdb keeps only in-frame clones here, not all; method: immunoSEQ multiplex PCR. Among fewer than 150,000 clones, around 70% were seen once, and the ten largest hold around 2.9%. The sample comprised PBMCs. Receptors originate from a man younger than 40 in good health and CMV-seronegative.

This clone was recorded only once. CDR3 in amino acids: CASSAGQPNEKLFF. In DNA form, the CDR3 reads TGTGCCAGTAGTGCGGGACAGCCGAATGAAAAACTGTTTTTT. The chain is built from TRBV19 and TRBJ1-4; 7 nucleotides match TRBD1. After removal of 5 bases from V and 5 bases from J, the junction contained 5 bases not matched to a gene. The CDR3 sequence is 14 residues long. Germline loops: CDR1 LNHDA, CDR2 SQIVND (reference sequence).

This clone was counted a single time. Its ends do not fully match the called genes, so a read error is possible. This sequence joins TRBV30 and TRBJ1-1; no firm D call. Germline V gene sequence: CDR1 GTSNPN, CDR2 SVGIG (reference sequence). This CDR3 has 15 amino acids. CDR3 amino acids: CARSKGLRENTEAFF. CDR3 DNA: TGTGCCCGGAGTAAAGGCTTGCGGGAAAACACTGAAGCTTTCTTT.

This chain uses TRBV5-6 with TRBJ1-3, with D perhaps matching TRBD1 (5 bases). The length of the CDR3 is 17 residues. The ends were cut back, 5 bases at V and 0 bases at J, with 18 bases in the middle. Germline-derived CDR1 and CDR2 are SGHDT and YYEEEE. The CDR3 loop is CASSPVGALVSGNTIYF. CDR3 coding DNA: TGTGCCAGCAGTCCAGTAGGGGCTTTAGTCTCTGGAAACACCATATATTTT.

The rearrangement joins TRBV7-2 to TRBJ2-5; 8 nucleotides line up with TRBD1. After removal of 0 bases from V and 4 bases from J, the junction contained 10 bases not matched to a gene. Germline loops: CDR1 SGHTA, CDR2 FQGNSA. The CDR3 loop spans 17 amino acids. The DNA for the CDR3 is TGTGCCAGCAGCTTAGCGGCGGCCAGGGGGCGGCGAGAGACCCAGTACTTC. This translates into CASSLAAARGRRETQYF.

The chain links TRBV6-1 to TRBJ2-2; tentatively, D is TRBD2 (5 bases). The CDR3 is 14 amino acids. Germline CDR1 reads MNHNS; CDR2 reads SASEGT. V was trimmed by 5 bases and J by 5 bases, leaving 12 bases between them. The CDR3 DNA sequence: TGTGCCAGCAGTTCCACCGGGGAGACCGGGGAGCTGTTTTTT. This sequence encodes CASSSTGETGELFF.

The table lists this clone with a few counts. The chain employs TRBV19 and TRBJ1-4; D is unresolved. CDR3 length: 11 residues. Germline V gives CDR1 LNHDA, CDR2 SQIVND (reference sequence). V lost 5 bases and J lost 7, with 5 bases in between. The CDR3 here is CASSFGEKLFF. CDR3 nucleotide sequence: TGTGCCAGTAGTTTCGGTGAAAAACTGTTTTTT.

The genes are TRBV7-2 and TRBJ2-7; 7 nucleotides line up with TRBD1. Losses at the gene ends were 0 bases for V and 2 bases for J; bases not matched to a gene: 7. CDR1 is SGHTA, CDR2 FQGNSA, per germline. CDR3 length: 16 amino acids. In DNA, the CDR3 is TGTGCCAGCAGCTTAGCAGTGGGGGACAGAGCCTACGAGCAGTACTTC. It is translated as CASSLAVGDRAYEQYF.

The V call is TRBV28, the J call TRBJ1-1; D unresolved. The CDR3 totals 12 residues. Trimming stripped 6 bases from V and 1 base from J, with 6 bases between. The germline CDR1 and CDR2 sequences are MDHEN and SYDVKM. The CDR3 sequence: CASSPRNTEAFF. CDR3 DNA sequence: TGTGCCAGCAGCCCCAGGAACACTGAAGCTTTCTTT.

This clone was seen only a few times. In DNA form, the CDR3 reads TGCGCCAGCAGCCCAATTCTAGGCAATCAGCCCCAGCATTTT. It is translated as CASSPILGNQPQHF. The chain uses TRBV4-1 and TRBJ1-5, with D uncertain. The length of the CDR3 is 14 residues. V gave up 4 bases and J gave up 2 bases, with 9 bases separating them. Germline values: CDR1 MGHRA, CDR2 YSYEKL.

The rearrangement links TRBV29-1 to TRBJ2-1, with 8 bases lining up with TRBD1. The CDR3 covers 14 residues. Germline CDR1 SQVTM, CDR2 ANQGSEA. With V trimmed by 7 bases and J by 6 bases, 11 bases remained unmatched. CDR3 in DNA: TGCAGCGAAGGAACTCAGGGGGCGCGCAATGAGCAGTTCTTC. This sequence encodes CSEGTQGARNEQFF.

This chain uses TRBV30 with TRBJ2-6; D perhaps matches TRBD1 (5 bases). V was pared by 2 bases and J by 0 bases, with 20 bases between. The CDR3 runs to 19 residues. From germline, CDR1 is GTSNPN and CDR2 SVGIG (reference sequence). DNA of the CDR3: TGTGCCTGGAGTCCCGGGCCAAGGGGAATCCTCTCTGGGGCCAACGTCCTGACTTTC. It specifies CAWSPGPRGILSGANVLTF.

The chain couples TRBV18 to TRBJ2-6; no reliable D call. Germline assignment: CDR1 KGHSH and CDR2 LQKENI. The CDR3 runs 16 residues. Trimming pared 0 bases from V and 0 bases from J, leaving 6 bases between. The CDR3 nucleotides are TGTGCCAGCTCACCACCTGGCAACTCTGGGGCCAACGTCCTGACTTTC. Amino acid sequence: CASSPPGNSGANVLTF.

This clone was recorded once. The chain combines TRBV14 with TRBJ2-1; D possibly corresponds to TRBD1 (6 bases). V lost 4 bases and J lost 6, with 16 bases in between. Germline CDR1 reads SGHDN; CDR2 reads FVKESK. The CDR3 has 15 residues. The CDR3 region has the DNA TGTGCCAGCAGCCCCCCACAGGGAAGGGGCAATGAGCAGTTCTTC. Its protein is CASSPPQGRGNEQFF.

Notes on this clone: This same CDR3 is encoded by further DNA sequences in the sample. This chain uses TRBV4-3 with TRBJ1-1; D remains unclear. In germline, CDR1 is LGHNA, CDR2 YSLEER. The CDR3 extends over 14 amino acids. The ends were cut back, 0 bases at V and 2 bases at J, with 7 bases in the middle. The CDR3 DNA reads as TGCGCCAGCAGCCAAGAGACGGGAAACACTGAAGCTTTCTTT. This gives the protein CASSQETGNTEAFF.

The count of this clone is one. This chain connects TRBV6-6 to TRBJ2-2; 9 positions agree with TRBD1. The V segment lost 10 bases and the J segment 4 bases; nucleotides outside the gene matches: 7. Per the germline V gene, CDR1 is MNHNY and CDR2 is SVGAGI (reference sequence). This CDR3 is built from 14 residues. DNA for the CDR3: TGTGCCATACTGGGACAGGGAGCCACCGGGGAGCTGTTTTTT. Amino acids: CAILGQGATGELFF.

This rearrangement joins TRBV19 to TRBJ1-3, with D unresolved. The CDR3 is 16 residues long. The ends were cut back, 10 bases at V and 1 base at J, with 20 bases in the middle. Germline CDR1 LNHDA, CDR2 SQIVND (reference sequence). The CDR3 region has the DNA TGTGCCACCGGCGGTAGACCCCCTTTATCTGGAAACACCATATATTTT. Translated, it gives CATGGRPPLSGNTIYF.

V gene TRBV9 combines with J gene TRBJ1-1; a weak D match, TRBD1 (5 bases). Germline CDR1 reads SGDLS; CDR2 reads YYNGEE. The germline V and J ends were trimmed by 4 bases and 6 bases, with 10 bases remaining between them. The CDR3 covers 12 residues. The CDR3 bases are TGTGCCAGCAGCCGGGGGTGGTCTGAAGCTTTCTTT. Translating it yields CASSRGWSEAFF.

This clone was seen more than once but under ten times. V usage is TRBV7-9 and J usage is TRBJ2-2; D uncertain. The V end was cut by 5 bases, the J end by 8 bases, with 9 bases between. CDR1 and CDR2 from the germline V gene are SEHNR and FQNEAQ (reference sequence). This CDR3 comprises 12 residues. CDR3 in DNA: TGTGCCAGCAGCGCGATGAGGGGGGAGCTGTTTTTT. As protein: CASSAMRGELFF.

V usage is TRBV29-1 and J usage is TRBJ2-7; 10 bases align to TRBD2. The V segment lost 0 bases and the J segment 1 base; nucleotides outside the gene matches: 9. There are 17 residues in the CDR3. CDR1 and CDR2 (germline): SQVTM, ANQGSEA. CDR3 DNA: TGCAGCGTTGAAGAGGTCAGCGGGAGGGCCAAATCCTACGAGCAGTACTTC. As protein: CSVEEVSGRAKSYEQYF.

The rearrangement links TRBV6-5 to TRBJ2-3; D may be TRBD1 (6 bases). The CDR3 covers 14 residues. Germline V gene lookup returns CDR1 MNHEY and CDR2 SVGAGI. V lost 2 bases and J 1 base, leaving 7 bases between the germline ends. CDR3 amino acids: CASSYRQGTDTQYF. CDR3 in DNA: TGTGCCAGCAGTTACAGACAGGGCACAGATACGCAGTATTTT.

The rearrangement joins TRBV29-1 to TRBJ1-1; TRBD1 might be the D (5 bases). Germline loops: CDR1 SQVTM, CDR2 ANQGSEA. This CDR3 contains 13 residues. Trimming left V 6 bases short and J 1 base short, with 12 bases between. CDR3 protein: CSVPNGGNTEAFF. The CDR3 nucleotides read TGCAGCGTGCCGAACGGGGGGAACACTGAAGCTTTCTTT.

This clone was detected once. The chain is built from TRBV5-8 and TRBJ1-2; D might be TRBD1 (5 bases). The CDR3 contains 13 residues. Germline CDR1 is SGHTS and CDR2 is YDEGEE. V dropped 2 bases and J dropped 8 bases, with 13 bases sitting between them. CDR3 loop: CASSFKRDLGYTF. CDR3 sequence (DNA): TGTGCCAGCAGCTTTAAAAGGGACTTAGGCTACACCTTC.

V usage is TRBV7-6 and J usage is TRBJ2-3; TRBD2 matches 8 bases. The J segment lost 1 base and the V segment lost 2 bases, leaving 8 bases of the junction unmatched. In germline, CDR1 is SGHVS, CDR2 FNYEAQ. The CDR3 totals 17 residues. The CDR3 loop is CASSLFHVGGGTDTQYF. CDR3 DNA: TGTGCCAGCAGCTTATTCCATGTCGGGGGGGGCACAGATACGCAGTATTTT.

The J gene is TRBJ2-1, the V gene TRBV9; TRBD2 aligns across 8 bases. This CDR3 contains 17 residues. Trimming removed 0 bases from V and 6 bases from J; junction bases left unmatched: 11. CDR1 is SGDLS, CDR2 YYNGEE, per germline. CDR3 loop: CASSVGRKREIFNEQFF. The CDR3 coding sequence is TGTGCCAGCAGCGTAGGCCGAAAGCGGGAGATTTTCAATGAGCAGTTCTTC.

The chain employs TRBV4-2 and TRBJ2-3, with D possibly matching TRBD2 (6 bases). This CDR3 region has 15 residues. V was cut by 3 bases and J by 2 bases, with 12 bases left in between. CDR1 is LGHNA, CDR2 YNFKEQ, per germline. This CDR3 is CASSHLAANTDTQYF. CDR3 bases: TGTGCCAGCAGCCACTTAGCGGCCAACACAGATACGCAGTATTTT.

The chain couples TRBV28 to TRBJ2-1, with 7 bases aligning to TRBD1. CDR3 length: 15 amino acids. Germline trimming cut 5 bases from V and 3 bases from J; bases unmatched to any gene: 7. Looked up from germline, CDR1 is MDHEN and CDR2 is SYDVKM. The chain's CDR3 is CASSESGTVYNEQFF. In DNA form, the CDR3 reads TGTGCCAGCAGTGAGTCCGGGACAGTCTACAATGAGCAGTTCTTC.

The chain recombines TRBV28 with TRBJ1-4, with 8 bases matching TRBD1. Trimming at V came to 3 bases and at J to 6 bases, leaving 6 bases not matched to a gene. CDR3 size: 15 residues. Germline assignment: CDR1 MDHEN and CDR2 SYDVKM. Here the CDR3 reads CASSFAGQGDEKLFF. The CDR3 DNA is TGTGCCAGCAGTTTTGCTGGACAGGGAGATGAAAAACTGTTTTTT.

J is TRBJ2-7 and V is TRBV2; D not certain. From germline, CDR1 is SNHLY and CDR2 FYNNEI. The germline V and J ends were trimmed by 3 bases and 6 bases, with 21 bases remaining between them. The CDR3 contains 16 residues. The CDR3 is CASSEWATAPRLEQYF. CDR3 nucleotides: TGTGCCAGCAGTGAGTGGGCAACAGCCCCACGGCTCGAGCAGTACTTC.

The rearrangement uses TRBV10-3 and TRBJ1-5, with 7 bases aligning to TRBD1. Germline V CDR1 and CDR2: ENHRY, SYGVKD. The CDR3 runs to 12 residues. The ends lost 10 bases at V and 4 bases at J; junction bases unmatched: 4. CDR3 protein: CATGDSNQPQHF. The CDR3 nucleotides read TGTGCCACCGGGGACAGTAATCAGCCCCAGCATTTT.

This chain joins TRBV6-5 and TRBJ2-7; TRBD1 matches 12 bases. This CDR3 is built from 14 residues. After removal of 6 bases from V and 5 bases from J, the junction contained 5 bases not matched to a gene. The germline gives CDR1 MNHEY, CDR2 SVGAGI. CDR3 loop: CASRRGQGAHEQYF. The CDR3 DNA follows: TGTGCCAGCAGGAGGGGACAGGGGGCCCACGAGCAGTACTTC.